A selection of T cell receptor beta chains follows, all from one sample in a study of T cells in Graves' hyperthyroidism and ophthalmopathy. Each CDR3 protein is one row after TCRdb ran MiXCR on the multiplex PCR reads. The sample has more than 500,000 distinct CDR3 sequences; roughly 15% are singletons. Specimen: blood. These receptors came from a woman aged 25-40 years with Graves' hyperthyroidism. CDR3s leave out the opening cysteine and the closing phenylalanine or tryptophan. Clone sizes are given selectively: once, few, many, or a class where the clone is expanded.

j_call: TRBJ1-3; clone_size: few; v_call: TRBV28; cdr3_aa: ASTLPLDGNTIY
j_call: TRBJ2-1; clone_size: NA; v_call: TRBV16; cdr3_aa: ASSQSRAGAYNEQF
j_call: TRBJ1-4; clone_size: once; v_call: TRBV6-1; cdr3_aa: ASKRGINNEKLF
j_call: TRBJ2-1; clone_size: NA; v_call: TRBV5-8; cdr3_aa: ASSLGGLAGNEQF
j_call: TRBJ2-5; clone_size: many; v_call: TRBV6-6; cdr3_aa: ASSYGQRTETQY
j_call: TRBJ1-2; clone_size: few; v_call: TRBV27; cdr3_aa: ASSLGEGSYT
j_call: TRBJ2-1; clone_size: once; v_call: TRBV29-1; cdr3_aa: SVGLAGVNEQF
j_call: TRBJ2-7; clone_size: NA; v_call: TRBV24-1; cdr3_aa: ATSGRGQGAYEQY
j_call: TRBJ1-4; clone_size: many; v_call: TRBV5-1; cdr3_aa: ASSRSTATNEKLF
j_call: TRBJ2-1; clone_size: NA; v_call: TRBV5-1; cdr3_aa: ASSLGVSPNEQF
j_call: TRBJ1-2; clone_size: many; v_call: TRBV28; cdr3_aa: ASSFSRDDGYT
j_call: TRBJ1-2; clone_size: few; v_call: TRBV24-1; cdr3_aa: ATSANPLYGYT
j_call: TRBJ1-4; clone_size: few; v_call: TRBV6-1; cdr3_aa: ASSEPHYETVNEKLF
j_call: TRBJ2-7; clone_size: few; v_call: TRBV2; cdr3_aa: ASSGTGGNEQY
j_call: TRBJ2-7; clone_size: many; v_call: TRBV28; cdr3_aa: ASSSLDIASYEQY
j_call: TRBJ1-1; clone_size: NA; v_call: TRBV29-1; cdr3_aa: SVGIDRRRTEAF
j_call: TRBJ1-5; clone_size: once; v_call: TRBV2; cdr3_aa: ASSEARVGMRQPQH
j_call: TRBJ1-5; clone_size: many; v_call: TRBV6-5; cdr3_aa: ASSYSLNQPQH
j_call: TRBJ1-1; clone_size: few; v_call: TRBV7-2; cdr3_aa: ASRRLWTGSSEAF
j_call: TRBJ1-4; clone_size: NA; v_call: TRBV28; cdr3_aa: ASSLYLGATNEKLF
j_call: TRBJ2-3; clone_size: NA; v_call: TRBV27; cdr3_aa: ASSDLISGQHTDTQY
j_call: TRBJ1-3; clone_size: few; v_call: TRBV20-1; cdr3_aa: SATRLGSGNTIY
j_call: TRBJ1-6; clone_size: few; v_call: TRBV7-9; cdr3_aa: ASSRGQGGSPLH
j_call: TRBJ1-5; clone_size: many; v_call: TRBV3-1; cdr3_aa: ASSQDRDQPQH